This record looks at one TCR beta chain sequence and its context. Antigen unknown. The CDR3 extends over 15 amino acids. The germline gives CDR1 LGHNA, CDR2 YNFKEQ. V shed 0 bases and J 11 bases; nucleotides not matched to a gene: 10. These data come from a study of a mutant IDH1 vaccine in newly diagnosed glioma. The overall study: Sex distribution of treated patients was approximately 62% male and about 40% female; mean age was around 40 years. V12 corresponded to week 35 and V13 to week 47. Former treatment meant radiotherapy, temozolomide, or both; the majority had gotten both.

Method: immunoSEQ multiplex PCR; TCRdb's copy keeps in-frame clones and lacks some. The sample holds about 48,000 clones, around 80% seen once. Described time point: week 35, safety follow-up. The vaccine gave 300 ug of a 20-mer mutant IDH1 peptide subcutaneously per dose. Study results and caveats: Pseudoprogression appeared unlinked to shifts in leading peripheral T cell clonotypes.

This sequence joins TRBV4-2 and TRBJ1-1; TRBD1 agrees at 9 bases. Sequences were derived from PBMCs, sampled from a glioma patient whose treatment included an IDH1 peptide vaccine. This receptor was taken from a middle-aged man with glioma. CDR3 sequence (DNA): TGTGCCAGCAGCCAAGATGCCGGGACAGGGAATAGGGCTTTCTTT. The encoded protein is CASSQDAGTGNRAFF.